This T cell receptor beta chain appears in the sequencing data of a study of blood T cells in healthy people across ages. Germline CDR1 reads ENHRY; CDR2 reads SYGVKD. Trimming cost V 4 bases and J 5 bases, with 9 bases left between them. This CDR3 region has 13 residues. This clonotype came up a few times. Its antigen is still unknown. Sample-barcoded 5' priming and a J-beta primer mix drove a second PCR of about 7 to 12 cycles. Using its own MiXCR run on the 5' RACE reads, TCRdb lists one record per CDR3 protein. The sample yields about a million distinct CDR3 sequences, around 49% seen once. Study-wide findings and caveats: Unknown donor CMV status possibly confounded expanded clonotype changes.

The TCR comes from a man under 40 in good health. The sequenced sample consisted of blood. This rearrangement joins TRBV10-3 to TRBJ2-1; tentative D call: TRBD1 (5 bases). Here the CDR3 reads CAISGGLDNEQFF. The DNA for the CDR3 is TGTGCCATCAGTGGGGGCTTGGACAATGAGCAGTTCTTC.